This T cell receptor beta chain came from a study of Ad26.COV2.S vaccination and SARS-CoV-2 variants. Study as a whole: Within the COV1001 Ad26.COV2.S trial arm, the donor was enrolled.

Broader study findings: Relative to placebo recipients, vaccine recipients exhibited elevated spike-specific TCR breadth. Vaccine and placebo recipients had similar non-spike TCR breadth.

In regard to this clone: Its antigen is unknown. The sample contains more than one DNA sequence encoding this CDR3.

As for treatment: some 20 received Ad26.COV2.S at low or high dose, single or two shots; about 5 received placebo; per-sample allocation not given. Samples were taken on day 63 after the first vaccine or placebo injection. Germline-derived CDR1 and CDR2 are MNHEY and SVGAGI. This CDR3 has 14 amino acids. The junction had 6 bases not matched to a gene; V was cut back by 6 bases and J by 3 bases. Profiling relied on immunoSEQ multiplex PCR, and the TCRdb table lists in-frame clones only, not all of them. The sample contains 380,000 or so clones, around 89% of which appear only once. Sequenced material: peripheral blood, taken in a trial of Ad26.COV2.S vaccine versus placebo. This rearrangement joins TRBV6-5 to TRBJ1-1; TRBD1 matches at 8 bases. This clonotype was sampled from a person between 18 and 65 years old who received the Ad26.COV2.S COVID-19 vaccine or a placebo. The CDR3 coding sequence is TGTGCCAGCAGGCGACAGGGGTTGGACACTGAAGCTTTCTTT. It is translated as CASRRQGLDTEAFF.